These T cell receptor beta chains were read from a single sample in a study of metastatic and nonmetastatic thyroid tumors. TCRdb re-processed the PCR reads through MiXCR. This table holds more than 20,000 clones, about 12% found once. The specimen sequenced was blood. These receptor sequences come from a female donor with papillary thyroid cancer or a benign thyroid nodule (not recorded which). Some clones in this sample may be carry-over from other donors' samples. Each CDR3 is given with its conserved first and last residue. D genes are given only for firm matches. Not every row has a clone size; where given, it reads once, few, many or a size class.

>TRBJ2-6|TRBV19|NA|NA
CASNAVGANVLTF
TGTGCCAGTAACGCGGTTGGGGCCAACGTCCTGACTTTC
>TRBJ1-2|TRBV6-1|NA|NA
CASSKRGVQFYTF
TGTGCCAGCAGCAAACGGGGCGTCCAGTTCTACACCTTC
>TRBJ2-6|TRBV7-2|NA|many
CASSLRDTALSGANVLTF
TGTGCCAGCAGCTTAAGGGACACGGCTCTCTCTGGGGCCAACGTCCTGACTTTC
>TRBJ1-2|TRBV4-1|TRBD1|many
CASSQAQGGYGYTF
TGCGCCAGCAGCCAAGCTCAGGGGGGCTATGGCTACACCTTC
>TRBJ1-1|TRBV14|NA|many
CASSPLLGITEAFF
TGTGCCAGCAGCCCCCTACTTGGGATCACTGAAGCTTTCTTT
>TRBJ1-1|TRBV5-1|NA|many
CASGTGLVNTEAFF
TGCGCCAGCGGTACAGGGTTGGTGAACACTGAAGCTTTCTTT
>TRBJ1-2|TRBV2|NA|medium-sized
CASSGTVNGYTF
TGTGCCAGCAGTGGGACAGTGAATGGCTACACCTTC
>TRBJ1-6|TRBV6-2/TRBV6-3|NA|medium-sized
CASSYRGDSPLHF
TGTGCCAGCAGTTACAGGGGAGATTCACCCCTCCACTTT
>TRBJ1-1|TRBV7-9|NA|NA
CASTDVYWGNTEAFF
TGTGCCAGCACCGACGTCTACTGGGGCAACACTGAAGCTTTCTTT
>TRBJ1-6|TRBV5-1|TRBD1|many
CASSRMGQAGSYNSPLHF
TGCGCCAGCAGCCGAATGGGACAGGCGGGCTCCTATAATTCACCCCTCCACTTT
>TRBJ1-2|TRBV15|TRBD1|few
CATQLADRALGYGYTF
TGTGCCACCCAACTCGCGGACAGGGCTCTGGGATATGGCTACACCTTC
>TRBJ2-1|TRBV7-3|NA|many
CASSLMQYNEQFF
TGTGCCAGCAGCTTAATGCAGTACAATGAGCAGTTCTTC
>TRBJ1-2|TRBV27|NA|few
CASRTTEKNNYGYTF
TGTGCCAGCAGAACGACAGAAAAGAATAACTATGGCTACACCTTC
>TRBJ2-7|TRBV12-3/TRBV12-4|NA|NA
CASSASPRSYEQYF
TGTGCCAGCAGTGCTTCGCCCAGATCCTACGAGCAGTACTTC
>TRBJ2-1|TRBV13|TRBD2|many
CASSHGTSGSLNNEQFF
TGTGCCAGCAGCCACGGGACTAGCGGGAGTTTGAACAATGAGCAGTTCTTC
>TRBJ2-3|TRBV11-2|NA|NA
CASSLYDTQYF
TGTGCCAGCAGCTTGTACGATACGCAGTATTTT
>TRBJ1-1|TRBV30|NA|many
CAWSKLRMGTEAFF
TGTGCCTGGAGTAAATTAAGAATGGGGACTGAAGCTTTCTTT
>TRBJ2-7|TRBV2|NA|many
CASSYGSYEQYF
TGTGCCAGCAGTTACGGGTCTTACGAGCAGTACTTC
>TRBJ1-6|TRBV20-1|NA|many
CSARGGGGNSPLHF
TGCAGTGCTAGAGGTGGGGGGGGTAATTCACCCCTCCACTTT
>TRBJ2-7|TRBV5-1|NA|many
CASSFQGPGYEQYF
TGCGCCAGCAGCTTTCAGGGCCCCGGCTACGAGCAGTACTTC
>TRBJ1-6|TRBV25-1|NA|NA
CASSELRGDNSPLHF
TGTGCCAGCAGTGAATTGAGGGGGGATAATTCACCCCTCCACTTT
>TRBJ2-4|TRBV9|TRBD1|few
CASSGGQGNIQYF
TGTGCCAGCAGCGGGGGACAGGGAAACATTCAGTACTTC
>TRBJ2-1|TRBV6-5|TRBD2|NA
CASSSLTSGRANEHFF
TGTGCCAGCAGTTCCCTAACTAGCGGTAGGGCTAATGAGCATTTCTTC
>TRBJ2-5|TRBV5-1|TRBD1|many
CASSLTGTDQETQYF
TGCGCCAGCAGCTTGACCGGGACAGACCAAGAGACCCAGTACTTC
>TRBJ2-7|TRBV10-3|NA|many
CAISEAGQGYF
TGTGCCATCAGTGAGGCGGGGCAGGGGTATTTC
>TRBJ1-2|TRBV5-4|TRBD1|few
CASSTGQGGDGYTF
TGTGCCAGCAGCACGGGACAGGGCGGCGATGGCTACACCTTC
>TRBJ2-5|TRBV13|NA|many
CASSPGQIPGETQYF
TGTGCCAGCAGCCCCGGGCAGATCCCTGGAGAGACCCAGTACTTC
>TRBJ2-7|TRBV15|TRBD2|many
CATSKGGSSGEQYF
TGTGCCACCAGCAAGGGCGGGAGCTCCGGCGAGCAGTACTTC
>TRBJ1-2|TRBV4-3|TRBD1|many
CASSQDGQGGGYTF
TGCGCCAGCAGCCAAGATGGGCAGGGGGGTGGCTACACCTTC
>TRBJ2-3|TRBV11-1|TRBD2|many
CASSLRTSGGSDTQYF
TGTGCCAGCAGCTTAAGGACTAGCGGGGGGTCAGATACGCAGTATTTT
>TRBJ2-6|TRBV6-5|NA|few
CASTWGVDGANVLTF
TGTGCCAGCACTTGGGGGGTAGATGGGGCCAACGTCCTGACTTTC
>TRBJ1-1|TRBV4-3|NA|many
CASSQSRTTEAFF
TGCGCCAGCAGCCAAAGCAGGACAACTGAAGCTTTCTTT
>TRBJ1-4|TRBV2|NA|many
CASIGPEGEKLFF
TGTGCCAGCATCGGTCCAGAAGGTGAAAAACTGTTTTTT
>TRBJ2-7|TRBV29-1|NA|many
CSVRETYEQYF
TGCAGCGTTCGGGAAACCTACGAGCAGTACTTC
>TRBJ2-2|TRBV7-9|NA|many
CASPWGTGELFF
TGTGCCAGCCCCTGGGGGACCGGGGAGCTGTTTTTT
>TRBJ1-2|TRBV11-3|TRBD1|once
CASSFTGGGLYGYTF
TGTGCCAGCAGCTTCACAGGGGGGGGCCTCTATGGCTACACCTTC
>TRBJ2-5|TRBV6-5|NA|many
CASSYSMREETQYF
TGTGCCAGCAGTTACTCGATGAGGGAAGAGACCCAGTACTTC
>TRBJ1-2|TRBV6-2/TRBV6-3|NA|NA
CASSSQGNNYGYTF
TGTGCCAGCAGTTCCCAGGGAAATAACTATGGCTACACCTTC
>TRBJ2-2|TRBV6-2/TRBV6-3|TRBD2|few
CASSPIAGGPTGDLFF
TGTGCCAGCAGTCCCATAGCGGGGGGACCCACCGGGGACCTGTTTTTT
>TRBJ2-7|TRBV27|TRBD1|NA
CSSSLYTGVYEQYF
TGTTCCAGCAGTTTATACACAGGGGTTTACGAGCAGTACTTC
>TRBJ2-1|TRBV6-5|NA|NA
CASSYSGADEQFF
TGTGCCAGCAGTTACTCAGGGGCGGATGAGCAGTTCTTC
>TRBJ1-1|TRBV14|NA|many
CASSQEILVRYTEAFF
TGTGCCAGCAGCCAAGAGATACTCGTAAGGTACACTGAAGCTTTCTTT
>TRBJ2-2|TRBV5-1|TRBD1|NA
CASSLVGTGNTGELFF
TGCGCCAGCAGCTTGGTTGGGACAGGGAACACCGGGGAGCTGTTTTTT
>TRBJ1-6|TRBV6-5|NA|many
CASSFVGQLYNSPLHF
TGTGCCAGCAGTTTCGTCGGACAGCTCTATAATTCACCCCTCCACTTT
>TRBJ2-2|TRBV6-1|TRBD2|NA
CASRPGLAVGPTGELFF
TGTGCCAGCAGACCGGGACTAGCGGTGGGGCCCACCGGGGAGCTCTTTTTT
>TRBJ1-2|TRBV27|NA|NA
CASSLGGGGYNGYTF
TGTGCCAGCAGTTTAGGCGGGGGCGGGTACAATGGCTACACCTTC
>TRBJ2-3|TRBV20-1|NA|NA
CSAKPTLTDTQYF
TGCAGTGCTAAACCGACTCTCACAGATACGCAGTATTTT
>TRBJ1-3|TRBV15|NA|many
CATSTKDGTSGNTIYF
TGTGCCACCAGCACCAAGGACGGGACCTCTGGAAACACCATATATTTT
>TRBJ2-5|TRBV12-3/TRBV12-4|NA|medium-sized
CASSRNRWETQYF
TGTGCCAGCAGTCGAAACAGGTGGGAGACCCAGTACTTC
>TRBJ1-2|TRBV20-1|TRBD1|NA
CSARPRTGGNYGYTF
TGCAGTGCTAGACCGCGTACAGGGGGCAACTATGGCTACACCTTC